The 23 T cell receptor beta chains presented below share a single source sample, sequenced in a study. TCRdb used MiXCR to reprocess the RT-PCR reads, holding one entry per CDR3 protein. The table has about 700,000 distinct CDR3 sequences, 12% to 15% seen once. The sequencing sample was made of memory CD4+ T cells from blood. These receptors were obtained from a female donor in good health, serving as a healthy control.

This rearrangement joins TRBV15 to TRBJ1-2, with 7 bases fitting TRBD1. The germline gives CDR1 LNHNV, CDR2 YYDKDF (reference sequence). The CDR3 consists of 15 residues. J was trimmed by 6 bases and V by 0 bases; bases with no gene match: 7. In DNA, the CDR3 is TGTGCCACCAGCAGAGAAACAGGGGAATGGCATGGCTACACCTTC. This sequence encodes CATSRETGEWHGYTF.

This clonotype was detected only a few times. The rearrangement uses TRBV20-1 and TRBJ1-5, with D maybe TRBD1 (6 bases). V was shortened by 3 bases and J by 7 bases, with 13 bases between the two germline ends. The germline V gene has CDR1 DFQATT and CDR2 SNEGSKA (reference sequence). The CDR3 sequence is 13 residues long. The CDR3 DNA follows: TGCAGTGCTAGGGGCCCAGGGGTCCAGCCCCAGCATTTT. This encodes CSARGPGVQPQHF.

About this clonotype itself: The junction shows a germline mismatch at one end, possibly a read error. The V and J genes are TRBV29-1 and TRBJ1-4, with a weak D call TRBD1 (5 bases). The CDR3 has 13 residues. Germline assignment: CDR1 SQVTM and CDR2 ANQGSEA. CDR3 bases: TGCAGCGTAAAACGGGGGATAAATGAGAAACTGTTTTTT. Its translation: CSVKRGINEKLFF.

In this sample, this clonotype turned up many times. V is TRBV11-2 and J is TRBJ2-5; 7 bases agree with TRBD1. This CDR3 is 14 amino acids long. V was clipped by 3 bases and J by 7 bases; unmatched bases: 8. The germline V gene encodes CDR1 SGHAT and CDR2 FQNNGV. Here the CDR3 DNA reads TGTGCCAGCAGCTTTTCGGGACAGCTAGGGACCCAGTACTTC. This translates into CASSFSGQLGTQYF.

This clonotype was recorded at least ten times. J is TRBJ1-5 and V is TRBV6-2 or TRBV6-3; a possible D gene is TRBD1 (6 bases). Looked up from germline, CDR1 is MNHEY and CDR2 is SVGEGT. The CDR3 contains 18 residues. Trimming stripped 2 bases from V and 0 bases from J, with 17 bases between. The CDR3 is CASSYRGRTVNSNQPQHF. CDR3 DNA: TGTGCCAGCAGTTACCGAGGACGGACAGTGAATAGCAATCAGCCCCAGCATTTT.

This clonotype was counted a few times. The chain links TRBV19 to TRBJ2-2; 9 bases are shared with TRBD1. V shed 3 bases, J shed 5 bases, and the junction held 7 bases outside the gene matches. This CDR3 has 16 amino acids. Germline CDR1 is LNHDA and CDR2 is SQIVND (reference sequence). The CDR3 DNA sequence: TGTGCCAGTAGTATCCGAGGGACAGGGTATACCGGGGAGCTGTTTTTT. It encodes CASSIRGTGYTGELFF.

This clonotype was counted between two and nine times. This sequence joins TRBV12-3 or TRBV12-4 and TRBJ1-1, with D perhaps TRBD1 (6 bases). This CDR3 spans 15 amino acids. The V end was cut by 7 bases, the J end by 4 bases, with 19 bases between. For the CDR3, the DNA is TGTGCCAGCACCATCCAAGGGGGAAGGCCCACTGAAGCTTTCTTT. Protein: CASTIQGGRPTEAFF.

This clonotype came up many times. The chain uses TRBV10-3 and TRBJ2-5, with D perhaps matching TRBD2 (5 bases). The CDR3 consists of 14 residues. V shed 0 bases and J shed 2 bases, with 7 bases lying between them. Germline CDR1 and CDR2: ENHRY and SYGVKD. The CDR3 spells CAISESLGQETQYF. CDR3 in DNA: TGTGCCATCAGTGAGTCACTAGGGCAAGAGACCCAGTACTTC.

The chain employs TRBV5-6 and TRBJ1-1; no firm D call. Germline V CDR1 and CDR2: SGHDT, YYEEEE. Trimming cost V 4 bases and J 2 bases, with 18 bases left between them. This CDR3 comprises 16 residues. The DNA for the CDR3 is TGTGCCAGCAGCCGTAAACCTCAGGTCATTAACACTGAAGCTTTCTTT. It translates to CASSRKPQVINTEAFF.

The genes are TRBV29-1 and TRBJ1-1; D perhaps matches TRBD1 (6 bases). V was clipped by 3 bases and J by 0 bases, with 11 bases between them. Germline-derived CDR1 and CDR2 are SQVTM and ANQGSEA. The CDR3 totals 14 residues. CDR3 in amino acids: CSVDNTGLNTEAFF. CDR3 in DNA: TGCAGCGTTGATAACACAGGGTTGAACACTGAAGCTTTCTTT.

This clonotype appeared many times. The J gene is TRBJ2-7, the V gene TRBV7-3; TRBD1 matches at 9 bases. V was pared by 5 bases and J by 5 bases, with 7 bases of the junction left unmatched. Germline assignment: CDR1 SGHTA and CDR2 FQGTGA. The CDR3 is 14 residues long. In DNA form, the CDR3 reads TGTGCCAGCAGCCCACAGGGGGCGAGGCACGAGCAGTACTTC. Translation gives CASSPQGARHEQYF.

The J gene is TRBJ2-3, the V gene TRBV7-2; tentative D call: TRBD2 (5 bases). Between the trimmed V and J ends, which lost 3 bases and 1 base, there was a span of 11 bases. CDR3 length equals 15 residues. The germline gives CDR1 SGHTA, CDR2 FQGNSA. The CDR3 loop is CASSLVFSGTDTQYF. The CDR3 region has the DNA TGTGCCAGCAGCTTGGTGTTTAGCGGCACAGATACGCAGTATTTT.

This clonotype turned up a few times. V gene TRBV20-1 combines with J gene TRBJ2-5, with 13 bases aligning to TRBD2. This CDR3 region has 14 residues. With V trimmed by 5 bases and J by 5 bases, 5 bases remained unmatched. The germline V gene has CDR1 DFQATT and CDR2 SNEGSKA (reference sequence). DNA of the CDR3: TGCAGTGCTCGGACTAGCGGGAGTATGGAGACCCAGTACTTC. Translation gives CSARTSGSMETQYF.

This clonotype showed up many times. The V and J genes are TRBV11-2 and TRBJ2-7; D not certain. CDR1 SGHAT and CDR2 FQNNGV come from the germline V gene. This CDR3 has 10 residues. With 4 bases removed from V and 2 bases from J, the gap between germline ends came to 0 bases. The CDR3 sequence: CASSSYEQYF. The CDR3 bases are TGTGCCAGCAGCTCCTACGAGCAGTACTTC.

This chain joins TRBV2 and TRBJ2-3; 7 bases are a match to TRBD1. This CDR3 region has 15 residues. Germline CDR1 reads SNHLY; CDR2 reads FYNNEI. Losses at the gene ends were 4 bases for V and 2 bases for J; bases not matched to a gene: 6. CDR3 nucleotides: TGTGCCAGCAGTGCGGACAGGAGTTTCACAGATACGCAGTATTTT. Translating gives CASSADRSFTDTQYF.

The V and J genes are TRBV10-3 and TRBJ2-5; 7 nucleotides match TRBD2. This CDR3 has 16 amino acids. CDR1 is ENHRY, CDR2 SYGVKD, per germline. Trimming at V came to 3 bases and at J to 2 bases, leaving 9 bases not matched to a gene. The CDR3 here is CAISEPSGKTQETQYF. For the CDR3, the DNA is TGTGCCATCAGTGAACCTAGCGGTAAGACACAAGAGACCCAGTACTTC.

This clonotype appeared once. The gene calls are TRBV20-1 and TRBJ2-4; D may match TRBD1 or TRBD2 (5 bases each). This CDR3 is built from 14 residues. The V gene lost 0 bases and the J gene lost 6 bases, with 12 bases spanning the gap. The germline V gene has CDR1 DFQATT and CDR2 SNEGSKA (reference sequence). CDR3 region: CSARDQGDINIQYF. The CDR3 nucleotides read TGCAGTGCTAGAGATCAGGGAGACATAAACATTCAGTACTTC.

This clonotype has only a few counts. The chain has TRBV4-3 and TRBJ2-7; weak D call: TRBD1 (6 bases). Germline V CDR1 and CDR2: LGHNA, YSLEER. V was pared by 3 bases and J by 3 bases, with 18 bases between. CDR3 length: 16 residues. As DNA, the CDR3 is TGCGCCAGCAGCCAGGGTACGGCGGGCAGGGGCTACGAGCAGTACTTC. Its translation is CASSQGTAGRGYEQYF.

The gene calls are TRBV7-2 and TRBJ2-1; D call uncertain. Trimming pared 4 bases from V and 5 bases from J, leaving 12 bases between. The CDR3 is 14 amino acids. The V gene's germline CDR1 is SGHTA and CDR2 FQGNSA. The CDR3 nucleotides are TGTGCCAGCAGCTCCTCTATATTTGACAATGAGCAGTTCTTC. The encoded protein is CASSSSIFDNEQFF.

The V call is TRBV6-5, the J call TRBJ2-7; D is perhaps TRBD2 (6 bases). The V end was cut by 7 bases, the J end by 4 bases, with 14 bases between. From germline, CDR1 is MNHEY and CDR2 SVGAGI. This CDR3 comprises 13 residues. This CDR3 reads CASNRLGGYEQYF. For the CDR3, the DNA is TGTGCCAGCAACCGACTGGGGGGATACGAGCAGTACTTC.

V usage is TRBV24-1 and J usage is TRBJ2-1; 8 nucleotides align to TRBD1. This CDR3 region has 16 residues. The V segment lost 2 bases and the J segment 6 bases; nucleotides outside the gene matches: 8. Germline CDR1 KGHDR, CDR2 SFDVKD. The CDR3 DNA follows: TGTGCCACCAGTGATTCCCAGGACAGGGTACGCAATGAGCAGTTCTTC. Translating it yields CATSDSQDRVRNEQFF.

The chain links TRBV2 to TRBJ1-4; perhaps TRBD1 as D (6 bases). CDR3 length: 16 residues. V was trimmed by 4 bases and J by 3 bases, leaving 15 bases between them. The germline CDR1 and CDR2 sequences are SNHLY and FYNNEI. In DNA, the CDR3 is TGTGCCAGCAGTGGGACCCCGGGACAAGCTAATGAAAAACTGTTTTTT. Protein product: CASSGTPGQANEKLFF.

This clonotype was detected only a few times. The gene calls are TRBV7-3 and TRBJ2-7; TRBD2 matches 15 bases. CDR3 length equals 16 residues. The germline CDR1 and CDR2 sequences are SGHTA and FQGTGA. Germline trimming cut 5 bases from V and 7 bases from J; bases unmatched to any gene: 9. The DNA of the CDR3 is TGTGCCAGCAGCGTACGGACTAGCGGGAGGGCTAGGGAGCAGTACTTC. It is translated as CASSVRTSGRAREQYF.